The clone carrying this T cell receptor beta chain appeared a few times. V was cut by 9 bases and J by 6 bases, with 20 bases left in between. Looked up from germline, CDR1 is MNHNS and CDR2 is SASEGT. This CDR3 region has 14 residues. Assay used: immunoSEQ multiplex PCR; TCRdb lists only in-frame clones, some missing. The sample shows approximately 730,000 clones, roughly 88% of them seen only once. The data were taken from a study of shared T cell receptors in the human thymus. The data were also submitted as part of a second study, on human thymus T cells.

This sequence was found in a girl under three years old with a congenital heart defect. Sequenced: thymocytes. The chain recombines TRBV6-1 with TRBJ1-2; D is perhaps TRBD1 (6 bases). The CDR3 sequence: CASHSNYRADGYTF. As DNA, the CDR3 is TGTGCCAGTCACTCTAATTACAGGGCTGATGGCTACACCTTC.